The entry that follows covers one T cell receptor (beta chain) sequence. The antigen is not known. Use of 60 Vbeta and 13 Jbeta primers characterized the PCR. Clones were read by immunoSEQ multiplex PCR, and TCRdb kept only the in-frame ones, dropping some. Of around 150,000 clones detected, 75% to 80% appear once; the ten largest clones hold about 1%. The sample originates from a study of cytomegalovirus exposure and HLA in healthy donors. General study results and limits: In a later analysis, across HLA loci, associated TCR counts were highest for DRB1, lowest for HLA-C.

This CDR3 comprises 16 residues. In germline, CDR1 is SGHNT, CDR2 YENEEA. Trimming removed 3 bases from V and 8 bases from J; junction bases left unmatched: 7. Sequenced sample: PBMCs. The receptor was isolated from a woman aged 45-65 years in good health and CMV-seropositive. This rearrangement joins TRBV11-3 to TRBJ2-1, with 13 bases identical to TRBD2. The CDR3, as DNA: TGTGCCAGCAGCTTTCGACTAGCGGGAGGTATCGATGAGCAGTTCTTC. It yields the protein CASSFRLAGGIDEQFF.